A single sample is the source of the 25 T cell receptor beta chains below, sequenced in a study of Ad26.COV2.S vaccination and SARS-CoV-2 variants. Treatment here: roughly 18 received Ad26.COV2.S at low or high dose, single or two shots; about five received placebo; per-sample allocation not given. Material that was analyzed had been drawn on day 63 after the first vaccine or placebo injection. Profiling relied on immunoSEQ multiplex PCR, and the TCRdb table lists in-frame clones only, not all of them. The data show about 350,000 clones, around 89% seen once. The sample in question was peripheral blood, obtained in a trial of Ad26.COV2.S vaccine versus placebo. The receptor set was obtained from a person between 18 and 59 years old who received the Ad26.COV2.S COVID-19 vaccine or a placebo.

V gene TRBV6-6 combines with J gene TRBJ2-5, with D unresolved. This CDR3 region has 11 residues. Germline V CDR1 and CDR2: MNHNY, SVGAGI (reference sequence). V was pared by 5 bases and J by 3 bases, with 4 bases between. The CDR3 spells CASSEKETQYF. The CDR3 DNA reads TGTGCCAGCAGTGAAAAAGAGACCCAGTACTTC.

V usage is TRBV9 and J usage is TRBJ1-1, with D unresolved. The CDR3 contains 13 residues. Between the trimmed V and J ends, which lost 4 bases and 4 bases, there was a span of 11 bases. Germline CDR1 is SGDLS and CDR2 is YYNGEE. DNA of the CDR3: TGTGCCAGCAGCCCCCCGATTGGCACTGAAGCTTTCTTT. It yields the protein CASSPPIGTEAFF.

This chain joins TRBV5-1 and TRBJ1-4; D is possibly TRBD1 (5 bases). Germline V CDR1 and CDR2: SGHRS, YFSETQ. V dropped 2 bases and J dropped 8 bases, with 10 bases sitting between them. This CDR3 comprises 13 residues. This chain's CDR3 is CASSFQGQEKLFF. The CDR3 DNA is TGCGCCAGCAGCTTCCAGGGTCAGGAAAAACTGTTTTTT.

The V call is TRBV6-6, the J call TRBJ1-1; D is undetermined. V was shortened by 8 bases and J by 1 base, with 8 bases between the two germline ends. The germline gives CDR1 MNHNY, CDR2 SVGAGI (reference sequence). This CDR3 is 12 amino acids long. CDR3 sequence reads: CASGYRNTEAFF. CDR3 in DNA: TGTGCCAGCGGATACAGGAACACTGAAGCTTTCTTT.

V is TRBV19 and J is TRBJ2-7, with 7 positions matching TRBD2. Germline lookup yields CDR1 LNHDA and CDR2 SQIVND (reference sequence). V trimming: 5 bases; J trimming: 3 bases; junction bases outside the gene matches: 10. The CDR3 runs 15 residues. Here the CDR3 reads CASSPRRDYIYEQYF. The CDR3, as DNA: TGTGCCAGTAGTCCTCGCCGGGACTACATCTACGAGCAGTACTTC.

CDR3 sequence (DNA): TGTGCCTGGAGTATGGGACTAGCCGATGAGCAGTTCTTC. This gives the protein CAWSMGLADEQFF. This sequence joins TRBV30 and TRBJ2-1; 9 positions agree with TRBD2. The CDR3 is 13 amino acids. J lost 8 bases, V lost 2 bases, and 4 bases had no gene match. Germline V CDR1 and CDR2: GTSNPN, SVGIG (reference sequence).

V and J are TRBV6-1 and TRBJ2-5, with D perhaps matching TRBD1 or TRBD2 (6 bases each). Trimming cost V 2 bases and J 4 bases, with 17 bases left between them. This CDR3 region has 16 residues. Germline CDR1 is MNHNS and CDR2 is SASEGT. The CDR3 region has the DNA TGTGCCAGCAGTGAATGGGTAGGGGGGTGGGGAGAGACCCAGTACTTC. Its translation: CASSEWVGGWGETQYF.

The chain uses TRBV7-2 and TRBJ2-7; D not resolved. This CDR3 region has 14 residues. Trimming stripped 0 bases from V and 3 bases from J, with 9 bases between. Germline lookup yields CDR1 SGHTA and CDR2 FQGNSA. CDR3 amino acids: CASSLANLIYEQYF. CDR3 bases: TGTGCCAGCAGCTTAGCGAACCTTATCTACGAGCAGTACTTC.

The chain couples TRBV11-2 to TRBJ1-2, with TRBD1 identical over 8 bases. The CDR3 totals 14 residues. Looked up from germline, CDR1 is SGHAT and CDR2 is FQNNGV. The V and J ends lost 1 base and 8 bases, in that order; junction bases with no gene match: 6. DNA of the CDR3: TGTGCCAGCAGCTTAGGGGAGACAGGGGACGGCTACACCTTC. This translates into CASSLGETGDGYTF.

Written as DNA, the CDR3 is TGCGCCAGCAGCTTGGTCGGGACAGGCACTGAAAAACTGTTTTTT. This sequence encodes CASSLVGTGTEKLFF. The V call is TRBV5-1, the J call TRBJ1-4, with 8 positions matching TRBD1. There are 15 residues in the CDR3. With 0 bases clipped from V and 7 bases from J, the junction kept 5 bases outside the gene matches. Germline assignment: CDR1 SGHRS and CDR2 YFSETQ. The whole variable domain, remainder taken from reference TRBV5-1 and TRBJ1-4, is KAGVTQTPRYLIKTRGQQVTLSCSPISGHRSVSWYQQTPGQGLQFLFEYFSETQRNKGNFPGRFSGRQFSNSRSEMNVSTLELGDSALYLCASSLVGTGTEKLFFGSGTQLSVL.

The V call is TRBV18, the J call TRBJ1-5; D possibly corresponds to TRBD1 (5 bases). With 2 bases removed from V and 5 bases from J, the gap between germline ends came to 7 bases. The CDR3 runs 13 residues. Germline CDR1 reads KGHSH; CDR2 reads LQKENI. CDR3 nucleotides: TGTGCCAGCTCACCAGCGGGGGATCAGCCCCAGCATTTT. It is translated as CASSPAGDQPQHF.

The CDR3: CASSLGLTGNEQYF. For the CDR3, the DNA is TGCGCCAGCAGCTTGGGGCTAACAGGGAACGAGCAGTACTTC. This chain connects TRBV5-1 to TRBJ2-7; tentatively, D is TRBD1 (6 bases). Looked up from germline, CDR1 is SGHRS and CDR2 is YFSETQ. The V end lost 0 bases, the J end lost 5 bases, and 12 bases lay between the germline ends. This CDR3 is built from 14 residues.

This chain uses TRBV5-6 with TRBJ1-1; D remains unclear. V was cut by 0 bases and J by 8 bases, with 11 bases left in between. Germline V CDR1 and CDR2: SGHDT, YYEEEE. The CDR3 covers 13 residues. CDR3 amino acids: CASSLGLGREAFF. In DNA, the CDR3 is TGTGCCAGCAGCTTGGGTTTGGGCAGGGAAGCTTTCTTT.

The rearrangement links TRBV10-1 to TRBJ1-1; TRBD1 might be the D (5 bases). The germline V gene encodes CDR1 WNHNN and CDR2 SYGVQD (reference sequence). The CDR3 extends over 15 amino acids. Trimming shortened V by 4 bases and J by 0 bases, and 12 bases separated the two germline ends. CDR3 region: CASSGSGTVNTEAFF. CDR3 DNA: TGCGCCAGCAGTGGGTCCGGGACGGTGAACACTGAAGCTTTCTTT.

This chain joins TRBV19 and TRBJ2-3, with a weak D call TRBD2 (5 bases). Germline V gene sequence: CDR1 LNHDA, CDR2 SQIVND (reference sequence). The ends were cut back, 2 bases at V and 0 bases at J, with 12 bases in the middle. This CDR3 region has 16 residues. DNA of the CDR3: TGTGCCAGTAGTATAAGGGAGTGGGGTAGCACAGATACGCAGTATTTT. It specifies CASSIREWGSTDTQYF. The full variable domain, completed using reference TRBV19 and TRBJ2-3, is DGGITQSPKYLFRKEGQNVTLSCEQNLNHDAMYWYRQDPGQGLRLIYYSQIVNDFQKGDIAEGYSVSREKKESFPLTVTSAQKNPTAFYLCASSIREWGSTDTQYFGPGTRLTVL.

The CDR3 loop reads CATSDLRIAGDEQFF. CDR3 DNA sequence: TGTGCCACCAGTGATTTGCGAATTGCGGGGGATGAGCAGTTCTTC. The J gene is TRBJ2-1, the V gene TRBV24-1; 7 bases map to TRBD2. The CDR3 is 15 amino acids. Germline CDR1 KGHDR, CDR2 SFDVKD. V shed 0 bases and J 8 bases; nucleotides not matched to a gene: 6.

The V call is TRBV11-1, the J call TRBJ2-7; 9 bases match TRBD1. Germline V lookup: CDR1 SGHAT, CDR2 FQDESV (reference sequence). J gave up 6 bases and V 4 bases, and 4 bases lay outside the gene matches. CDR3 length: 13 amino acids. The CDR3 nucleotides read TGTGCCAGCAGCTCCGGGACAGGGATCGAGCAGTACTTC. This sequence encodes CASSSGTGIEQYF.

The chain links TRBV13 to TRBJ2-7, with 7 bases identical to TRBD1. The CDR3 is 13 amino acids. From germline, CDR1 is PRHDT and CDR2 FYEKMQ (reference sequence). Unmatched junction bases numbered 7, after V lost 8 bases and J lost 3 bases. Here the CDR3 DNA reads TGTGCCAGCTTGAGACAGGGCCTCTACGAGCAGTACTTC. Translating gives CASLRQGLYEQYF.

V and J are TRBV4-1 and TRBJ2-2; D not certain. The CDR3 contains 16 residues. Between the trimmed V and J ends, which lost 0 bases and 0 bases, there was a span of 8 bases. Germline values: CDR1 MGHRA, CDR2 YSYEKL. The CDR3 region has the DNA TGCGCCAGCAGCCAAGATGCGGCAGCGAACACCGGGGAGCTGTTTTTT. It translates to CASSQDAAANTGELFF.

The chain links TRBV6-5 to TRBJ1-1, with D possibly being TRBD1 (5 bases). V gave up 8 bases and J gave up 7 bases, with 17 bases separating them. The CDR3 loop spans 13 amino acids. The V gene's germline CDR1 is MNHEY and CDR2 SVGAGI. In nucleotides, the CDR3 is TGTGCCAGCGGCAGGGTGAGGGTGTTTGAAGCTTTCTTT. This codes for CASGRVRVFEAFF.

CDR3 bases: TGCGCCAGCAGCTTGGAGGCGGAAGGTGAAAAACTGTTTTTT. Encoded protein: CASSLEAEGEKLFF. This sequence joins TRBV5-1 and TRBJ1-4; D remains ambiguous. CDR1 is SGHRS and CDR2 is YFSETQ in the germline V gene. The CDR3 totals 14 residues. V was shortened by 0 bases and J by 7 bases, with 10 bases between the two germline ends.

This sequence joins TRBV7-9 and TRBJ1-6; D remains ambiguous. Germline V gene sequence: CDR1 SEHNR, CDR2 FQNEAQ (reference sequence). This CDR3 is 14 amino acids long. V lost 1 base, J lost 12 bases, and 13 bases lay in between. The chain's CDR3 is CASSLGGKGRPLHF. The CDR3 nucleotides read TGTGCCAGCAGCTTAGGGGGAAAGGGAAGACCCCTCCACTTT.

This rearrangement joins TRBV5-1 to TRBJ2-5; tentative D call: TRBD2 (6 bases). The CDR3 covers 13 residues. The ends were cut back, 7 bases at V and 2 bases at J, with 12 bases in the middle. Germline V gene lookup returns CDR1 SGHRS and CDR2 YFSETQ. The CDR3 sequence is CASYRDLQETQYF. Written as DNA, the CDR3 is TGCGCCAGCTACCGGGACTTACAAGAGACCCAGTACTTC. The whole variable domain, remainder taken from reference TRBV5-1 and TRBJ2-5, is KAGVTQTPRYLIKTRGQQVTLSCSPISGHRSVSWYQQTPGQGLQFLFEYFSETQRNKGNFPGRFSGRQFSNSRSEMNVSTLELGDSALYLCASYRDLQETQYFGPGTRLLVL.

The sample holds one count of this clone. This sample also contains other DNA sequences that code for the same CDR3. This chain joins TRBV9 and TRBJ1-2, with D uncertain. CDR3 length: 11 residues. The germline V gene has CDR1 SGDLS and CDR2 YYNGEE. V lost 0 bases and J 4 bases, leaving 1 base between the germline ends. CDR3 amino acids: CASSVGYGYTF. The CDR3 nucleotides are TGTGCCAGCAGCGTAGGCTATGGCTACACCTTC.

The J gene is TRBJ1-3, the V gene TRBV2; D is unresolved. This CDR3 is 15 amino acids long. V dropped 4 bases and J dropped 0 bases, with 10 bases sitting between them. Per germline, CDR1 SNHLY and CDR2 FYNNEI. CDR3 DNA: TGTGCCAGCAGTGTCAGCCTCACCTCTGGAAACACCATATATTTT. This translates into CASSVSLTSGNTIYF.